The 12 T cell receptor beta chains below were found in one sample sequenced in a study of Ad26.COV2.S vaccination and SARS-CoV-2 variants. Treatment of the sample: some 19 received Ad26.COV2.S at low or high dose, single or two shots; about 5 received placebo; per-sample allocation not given. Sampling happened 63 days after the first vaccine or placebo injection. Sequencing used immunoSEQ multiplex PCR; TCRdb keeps in-frame clones, though not all of them. Seen here are under 400,000 clones, about nine tenths observed once, and the top ten hold around 3.7%. The sequences come from peripheral blood, collected in a trial of Ad26.COV2.S vaccine versus placebo. The receptors were gathered from a person aged 18 to 59 who received the Ad26.COV2.S COVID-19 vaccine or a placebo.

This chain connects TRBV12-3 or TRBV12-4 to TRBJ1-4, with D unclear. The CDR3 contains 13 residues. Between the trimmed V and J ends, which lost 8 bases and 0 bases, there was a span of 7 bases. The DNA for the CDR3 is TGTGCCAGCGGAGCCTCAACTAATGAAAAACTGTTTTTT. It yields the protein CASGASTNEKLFF.

The J gene is TRBJ1-6, the V gene TRBV30; D remains ambiguous. The germline V and J ends were trimmed by 4 bases and 10 bases, with 14 bases remaining between them. CDR1 is GTSNPN, CDR2 SVGIG, per germline (reference sequence). This CDR3 comprises 13 residues. CDR3 region: CAWTTTPWSPLHF. The CDR3, as DNA: TGTGCCTGGACCACGACCCCCTGGTCACCCCTCCACTTT.

The V gene is TRBV5-1, the J gene TRBJ2-5, with 9 bases identical to TRBD2. The trim removed 3 bases at V and 2 bases at J, leaving 5 bases unmatched. Germline V gene data show CDR1 as SGHRS and CDR2 as YFSETQ. There are 15 residues in the CDR3. The CDR3 region is CASSYNSGGQETQYF. CDR3 sequence (DNA): TGCGCCAGCAGCTATAATAGCGGGGGTCAAGAGACCCAGTACTTC.

This clone has only one observation. This chain links TRBV6-5 with TRBJ2-7; D is ambiguous. V dropped 7 bases and J dropped 3 bases, with 13 bases sitting between them. Germline V gene lookup returns CDR1 MNHEY and CDR2 SVGAGI. The CDR3 totals 13 residues. The CDR3 loop is CASIRRGIYEQYF. DNA of the CDR3: TGTGCCAGCATACGGCGCGGAATCTACGAGCAGTACTTC.

This chain joins TRBV6-5 and TRBJ2-7, with 9 bases lining up with TRBD1. J was trimmed by 3 bases and V by 2 bases; bases with no gene match: 2. The germline gives CDR1 MNHEY, CDR2 SVGAGI. This CDR3 contains 14 residues. The DNA of the CDR3 is TGTGCCAGCAGTTACGCGGACAGGGGCTACGAGCAGTACTTC. As protein: CASSYADRGYEQYF.

This clone was seen at least ten times. The chain couples TRBV7-9 to TRBJ1-2; the D gene is possibly TRBD1 (5 bases). The CDR3 is 14 residues long. Trimming pared 0 bases from V and 1 base from J, leaving 6 bases between. CDR1 and CDR2 (germline): SEHNR, FQNEAQ (reference sequence). In DNA form, the CDR3 reads TGTGCCAGCAGCTTAGCAGGGGATAACTATGGCTACACCTTC. Protein product: CASSLAGDNYGYTF.

The chain is built from TRBV6-6 and TRBJ2-6; D gene unclear. In germline, CDR1 is MNHNY, CDR2 SVGAGI (reference sequence). V lost 4 bases and J 0 bases, leaving 4 bases between the germline ends. This CDR3 has 14 amino acids. CDR3 sequence: CASSWASGANVLTF. Here the CDR3 DNA reads TGTGCCAGCAGTTGGGCCTCTGGGGCCAACGTCCTGACTTTC.

V usage is TRBV25-1 and J usage is TRBJ2-7; the D gene is possibly TRBD1 (6 bases). The CDR3 is 14 residues long. The V gene lost 1 base and the J gene lost 3 bases, with 10 bases spanning the gap. Germline V gene lookup returns CDR1 MGHDK and CDR2 SYGVNS. The CDR3 DNA reads as TGTGCCAGCAGTGAATGGCTGGACAGCTACGAGCAGTACTTC. Protein product: CASSEWLDSYEQYF.

This rearrangement joins TRBV7-2 to TRBJ1-1; maybe TRBD1 (6 bases). The CDR3 extends over 15 amino acids. Germline V CDR1 and CDR2: SGHTA, FQGNSA. V lost 7 bases and J 6 bases, leaving 21 bases between the germline ends. CDR3 loop: CASTLGEGGRSEAFF. CDR3 in DNA: TGTGCCAGCACCTTGGGGGAAGGGGGGAGGTCTGAAGCTTTCTTT.

This chain connects TRBV10-2 to TRBJ2-2; tentative D call: TRBD1 (6 bases). The CDR3 is 15 residues long. Per the germline V gene, CDR1 is WSHSY and CDR2 is SAAADI. V shed 5 bases and J shed 6 bases, with 16 bases lying between them. CDR3 in amino acids: CASSHRDKMAGELFF. CDR3 DNA sequence: TGCGCCAGCAGTCACCGGGACAAAATGGCCGGGGAGCTGTTTTTT.

This chain links TRBV12-2 with TRBJ2-5. TRBV12-2 is a pseudogene segment. CDR3 length equals 11 residues. The CDR3 DNA sequence: TGTGCAAGTCCTGGGCAAGAGACCCAGTACTTC. This encodes CASPGQETQYF.

V gene TRBV7-2 combines with J gene TRBJ2-5, with D perhaps matching TRBD2 (6 bases). V shed 0 bases and J shed 5 bases, with 16 bases lying between them. Germline V gene data show CDR1 as SGHTA and CDR2 as FQGNSA. The length of the CDR3 is 16 residues. The CDR3 protein is CASSLAWRAGGETQYF. DNA for the CDR3: TGTGCCAGCAGCTTAGCGTGGCGGGCAGGAGGGGAGACCCAGTACTTC.